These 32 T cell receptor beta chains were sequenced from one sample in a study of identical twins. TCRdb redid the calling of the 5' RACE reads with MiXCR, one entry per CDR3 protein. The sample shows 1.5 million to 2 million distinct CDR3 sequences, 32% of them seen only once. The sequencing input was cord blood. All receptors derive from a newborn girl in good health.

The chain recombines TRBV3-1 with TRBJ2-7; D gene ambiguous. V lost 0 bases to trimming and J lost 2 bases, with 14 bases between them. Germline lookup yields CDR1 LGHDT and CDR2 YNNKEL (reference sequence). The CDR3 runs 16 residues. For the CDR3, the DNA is TGTGCCAGCAGCCAAGAGGGTTTCCCCGTTCCCTACGAGCAGTACTTC. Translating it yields CASSQEGFPVPYEQYF.

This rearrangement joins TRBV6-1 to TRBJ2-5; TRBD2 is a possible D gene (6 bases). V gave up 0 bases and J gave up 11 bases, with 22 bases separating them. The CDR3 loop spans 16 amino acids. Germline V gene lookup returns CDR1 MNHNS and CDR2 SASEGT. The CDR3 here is CASSEAGRELPNEQYF. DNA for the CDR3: TGTGCCAGCAGTGAAGCCGGGCGGGAACTACCAAATGAGCAGTACTTC.

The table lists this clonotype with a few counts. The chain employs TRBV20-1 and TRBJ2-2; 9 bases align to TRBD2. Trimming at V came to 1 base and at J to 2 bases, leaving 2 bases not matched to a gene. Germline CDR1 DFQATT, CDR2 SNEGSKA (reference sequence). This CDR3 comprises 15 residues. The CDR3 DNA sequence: TGCAGTGCTAGAGTTAGCGGGAGAAACACCGGGGAGCTGTTTTTT. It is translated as CSARVSGRNTGELFF.

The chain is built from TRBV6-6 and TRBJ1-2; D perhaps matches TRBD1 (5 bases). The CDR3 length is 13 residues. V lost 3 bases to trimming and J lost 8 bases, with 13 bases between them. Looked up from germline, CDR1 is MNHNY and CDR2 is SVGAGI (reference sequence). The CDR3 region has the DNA TGTGCCAGCAGTTATGGGGCAGGCTCCGGCTACACCTTC. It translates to CASSYGAGSGYTF.

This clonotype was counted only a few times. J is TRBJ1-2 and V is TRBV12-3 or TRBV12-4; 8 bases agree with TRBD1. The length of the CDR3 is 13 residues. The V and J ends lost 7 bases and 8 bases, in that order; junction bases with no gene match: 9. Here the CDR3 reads CASTSPGQGGYTF. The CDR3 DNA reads TGTGCCAGCACCTCACCCGGACAGGGCGGCTACACCTTC.

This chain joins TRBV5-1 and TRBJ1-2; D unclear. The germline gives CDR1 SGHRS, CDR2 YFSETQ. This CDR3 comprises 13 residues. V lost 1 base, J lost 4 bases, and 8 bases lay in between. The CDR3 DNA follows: TGCGCCAGCAGCTTGCGCCCACCCTATGGCTACACCTTC. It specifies CASSLRPPYGYTF.

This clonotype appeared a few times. The CDR3 spells CASSLSMTSGSIGEQFF. CDR3 DNA sequence: TGTGCCAGCAGCTTATCTATGACTAGCGGGAGTATTGGTGAGCAGTTCTTC. The J gene is TRBJ2-1, the V gene TRBV7-9, with 12 bases that match TRBD2. This CDR3 comprises 17 residues. J lost 9 bases, V lost 2 bases, and 11 bases had no gene match. Germline V gene data show CDR1 as SEHNR and CDR2 as FQNEAQ (reference sequence).

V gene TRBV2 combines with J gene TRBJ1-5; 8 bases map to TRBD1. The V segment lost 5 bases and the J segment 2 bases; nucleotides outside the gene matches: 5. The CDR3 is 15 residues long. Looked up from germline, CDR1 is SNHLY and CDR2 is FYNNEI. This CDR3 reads CASSLDREGNQPQHF. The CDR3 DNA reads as TGTGCCAGCAGTCTGGACAGGGAAGGCAATCAGCCCCAGCATTTT.

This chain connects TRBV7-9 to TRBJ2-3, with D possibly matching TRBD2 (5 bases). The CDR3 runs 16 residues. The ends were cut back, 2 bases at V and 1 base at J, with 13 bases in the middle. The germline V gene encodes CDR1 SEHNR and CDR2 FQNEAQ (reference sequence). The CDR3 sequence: CASSLRRVRGTDTQYF. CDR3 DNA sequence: TGTGCCAGCAGCTTAAGGCGGGTACGGGGCACAGATACGCAGTATTTT.

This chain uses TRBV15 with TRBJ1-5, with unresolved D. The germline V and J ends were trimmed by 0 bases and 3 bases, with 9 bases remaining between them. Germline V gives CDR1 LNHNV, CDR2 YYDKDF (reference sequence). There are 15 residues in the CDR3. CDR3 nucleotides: TGTGCCACCAGCAGAGAGCCAGTTCTCAATCAGCCCCAGCATTTT. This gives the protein CATSREPVLNQPQHF.

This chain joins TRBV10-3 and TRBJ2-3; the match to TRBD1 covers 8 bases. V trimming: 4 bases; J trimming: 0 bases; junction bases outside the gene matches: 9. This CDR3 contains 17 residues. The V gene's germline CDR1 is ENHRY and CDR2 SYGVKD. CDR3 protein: CAISGLAGGTSTDTQYF. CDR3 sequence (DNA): TGTGCCATCAGTGGGCTAGCAGGGGGCACTAGCACAGATACGCAGTATTTT.

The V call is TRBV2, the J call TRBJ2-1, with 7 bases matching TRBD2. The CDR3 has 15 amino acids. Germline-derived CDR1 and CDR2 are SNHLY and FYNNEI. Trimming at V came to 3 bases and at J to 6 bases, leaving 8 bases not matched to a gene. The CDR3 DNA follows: TGTGCCAGCAGTGAGGATAAGCGGGATCTCAATGAGCAGTTCTTC. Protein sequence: CASSEDKRDLNEQFF.

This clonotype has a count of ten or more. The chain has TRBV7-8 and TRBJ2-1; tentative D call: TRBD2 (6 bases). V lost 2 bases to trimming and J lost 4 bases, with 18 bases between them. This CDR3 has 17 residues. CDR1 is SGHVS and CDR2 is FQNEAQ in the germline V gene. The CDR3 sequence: CASSLRRAAGNYNEQFF. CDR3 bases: TGTGCCAGCAGCTTACGTCGAGCTGCGGGAAATTACAATGAGCAGTTCTTC. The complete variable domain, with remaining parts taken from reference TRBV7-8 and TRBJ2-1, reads GAGVSQSPRYKVAKRGQDVALRCDPISGHVSLFWYQQALGQGPEFLTYFQNEAQLDKSGLPSDRFFAERPEGSVSTLKIQRTQQEDSAVYLCASSLRRAAGNYNEQFFGPGTRLTVL.

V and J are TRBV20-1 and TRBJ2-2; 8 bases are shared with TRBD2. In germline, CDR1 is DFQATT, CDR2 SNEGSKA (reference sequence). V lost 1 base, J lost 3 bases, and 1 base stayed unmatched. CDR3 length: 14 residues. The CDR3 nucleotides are TGCAGTGCTAGAGCGGGAGGGGACACCGGGGAGCTGTTTTTT. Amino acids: CSARAGGDTGELFF.

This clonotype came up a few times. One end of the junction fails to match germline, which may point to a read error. The CDR3 loop reads CSSSLDSHTDTQYF. The DNA of the CDR3 is TGTTCCAGCAGTTTGGACAGTCACACAGATACGCAGTATTTT. The chain combines TRBV28 with TRBJ2-3; D possibly corresponds to TRBD1 (6 bases). The germline CDR1 and CDR2 sequences are MDHEN and SYDVKM. This CDR3 spans 14 amino acids.

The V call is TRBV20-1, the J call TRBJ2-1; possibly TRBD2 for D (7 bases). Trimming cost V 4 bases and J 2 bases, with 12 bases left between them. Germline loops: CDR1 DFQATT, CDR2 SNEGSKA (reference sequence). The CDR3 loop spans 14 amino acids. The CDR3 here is CSATAGATYNEQFF. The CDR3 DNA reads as TGCAGTGCTACCGCGGGGGCCACCTACAATGAGCAGTTCTTC.

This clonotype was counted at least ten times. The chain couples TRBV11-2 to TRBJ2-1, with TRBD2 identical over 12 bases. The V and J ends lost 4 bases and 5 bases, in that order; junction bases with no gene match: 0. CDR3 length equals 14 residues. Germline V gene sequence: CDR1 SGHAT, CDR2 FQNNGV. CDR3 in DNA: TGTGCCAGCAGCTGGACTAGCGGGAACAATGAGCAGTTCTTC. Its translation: CASSWTSGNNEQFF.

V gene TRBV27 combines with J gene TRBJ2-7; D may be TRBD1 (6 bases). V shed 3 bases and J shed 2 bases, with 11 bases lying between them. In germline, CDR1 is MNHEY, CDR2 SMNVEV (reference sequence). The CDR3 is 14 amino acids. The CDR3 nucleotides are TGTGCCAGCAGTTTCGTGGGGGCGACCTACGAGCAGTACTTC. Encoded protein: CASSFVGATYEQYF.

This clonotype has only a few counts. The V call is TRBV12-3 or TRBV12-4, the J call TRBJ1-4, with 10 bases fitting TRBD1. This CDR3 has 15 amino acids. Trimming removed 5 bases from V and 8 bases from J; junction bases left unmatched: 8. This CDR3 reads CASSPRQGAREKLFF. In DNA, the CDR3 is TGTGCCAGCAGTCCTAGACAGGGGGCGCGGGAAAAACTGTTTTTT.

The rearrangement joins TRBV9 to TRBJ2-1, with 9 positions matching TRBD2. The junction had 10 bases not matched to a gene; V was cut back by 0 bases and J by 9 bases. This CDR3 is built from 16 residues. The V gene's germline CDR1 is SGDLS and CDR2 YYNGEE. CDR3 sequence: CASSVDGGGADLEQFF. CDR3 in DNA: TGTGCCAGCAGCGTAGATGGCGGGGGGGCGGATCTTGAGCAGTTCTTC.

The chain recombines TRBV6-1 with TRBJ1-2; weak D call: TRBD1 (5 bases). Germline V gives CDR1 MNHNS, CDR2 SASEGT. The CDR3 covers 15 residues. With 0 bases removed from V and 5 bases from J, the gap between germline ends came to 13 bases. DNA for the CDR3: TGTGCCAGCAGTGAAGCGCGAGGGACGGTGTATGGCTACACCTTC. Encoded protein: CASSEARGTVYGYTF.

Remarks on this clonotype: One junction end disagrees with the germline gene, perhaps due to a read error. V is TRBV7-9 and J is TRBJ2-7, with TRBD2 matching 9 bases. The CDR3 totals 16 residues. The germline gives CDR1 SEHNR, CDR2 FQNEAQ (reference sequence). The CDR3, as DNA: TGTGCCGGCAGCCGCAGCGGGAGGATTAGCTCCTACGAGCGGTACTTC. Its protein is CAGSRSGRISSYERYF.

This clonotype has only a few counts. CDR3 amino acids: CSARDGDVGPQHF. In DNA, the CDR3 is TGCAGTGCTAGAGACGGGGACGTAGGGCCCCAGCATTTT. The chain recombines TRBV20-1 with TRBJ1-5, with a tentative D call TRBD1 (5 bases). The CDR3 totals 13 residues. Germline-derived CDR1 and CDR2 are DFQATT and SNEGSKA (reference sequence). Trimming pared 0 bases from V and 9 bases from J, leaving 12 bases between.

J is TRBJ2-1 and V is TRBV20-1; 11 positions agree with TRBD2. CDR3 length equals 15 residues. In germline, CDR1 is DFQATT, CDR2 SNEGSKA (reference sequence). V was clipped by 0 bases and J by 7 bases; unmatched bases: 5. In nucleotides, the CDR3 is TGCAGTGCTAGAGATCGGCCTAGCGGGAGGAATGAGCAGTTCTTC. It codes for CSARDRPSGRNEQFF.

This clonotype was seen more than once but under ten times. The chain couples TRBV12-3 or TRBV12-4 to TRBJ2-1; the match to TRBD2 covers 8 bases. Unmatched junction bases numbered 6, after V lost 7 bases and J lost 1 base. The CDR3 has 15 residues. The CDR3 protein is CASTDSGESYNEQFF. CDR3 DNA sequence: TGTGCCAGCACCGATAGCGGGGAGTCCTACAATGAGCAGTTCTTC.

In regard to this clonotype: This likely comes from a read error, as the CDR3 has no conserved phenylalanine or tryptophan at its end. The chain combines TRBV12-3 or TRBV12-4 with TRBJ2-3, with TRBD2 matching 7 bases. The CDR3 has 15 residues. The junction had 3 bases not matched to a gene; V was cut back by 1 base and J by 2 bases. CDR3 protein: CASSLVGRATDTQYL. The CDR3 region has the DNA TGTGCCAGCAGTTTAGTTGGGAGGGCCACAGATACGCAGTATCTT.

CDR3 sequence reads: CSAQGTGSYGYTF. CDR3 DNA: TGCAGTGCCCAAGGGACAGGGAGCTATGGCTACACCTTC. This chain uses TRBV20-1 with TRBJ1-2, with 9 bases identical to TRBD1. From germline, CDR1 is DFQATT and CDR2 SNEGSKA (reference sequence). The CDR3 spans 13 residues. Trimming removed 6 bases from V and 4 bases from J; junction bases left unmatched: 6.

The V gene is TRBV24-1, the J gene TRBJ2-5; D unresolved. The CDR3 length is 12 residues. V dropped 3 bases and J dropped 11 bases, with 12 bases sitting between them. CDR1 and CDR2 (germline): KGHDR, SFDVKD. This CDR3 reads CATSDPVDEQYF. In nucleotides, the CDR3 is TGTGCCACCAGTGATCCCGTCGATGAGCAGTACTTC.

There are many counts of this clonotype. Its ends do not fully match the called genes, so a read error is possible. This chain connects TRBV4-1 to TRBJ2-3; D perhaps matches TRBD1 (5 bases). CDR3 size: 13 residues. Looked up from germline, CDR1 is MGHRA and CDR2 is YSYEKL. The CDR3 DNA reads TGTGCCAGCAGCCAAGTAGGGGCAGATACGCAGTATTTT. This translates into CASSQVGADTQYF.

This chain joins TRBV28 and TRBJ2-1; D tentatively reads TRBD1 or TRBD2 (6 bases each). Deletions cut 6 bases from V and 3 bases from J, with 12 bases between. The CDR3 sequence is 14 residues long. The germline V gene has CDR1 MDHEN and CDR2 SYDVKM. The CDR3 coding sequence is TGTGCCAGCAGAATACAGGGAGGCTACAATGAGCAGTTCTTC. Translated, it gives CASRIQGGYNEQFF.

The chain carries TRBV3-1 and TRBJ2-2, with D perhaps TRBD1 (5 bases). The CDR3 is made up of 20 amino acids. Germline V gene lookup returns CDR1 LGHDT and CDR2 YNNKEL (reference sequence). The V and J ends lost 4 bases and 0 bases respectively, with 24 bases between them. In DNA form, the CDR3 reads TGTGCCAGCAGCCCAGCTGGAATCCGACAGCCCTGGACGAACACCGGGGAGCTGTTTTTT. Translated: CASSPAGIRQPWTNTGELFF.

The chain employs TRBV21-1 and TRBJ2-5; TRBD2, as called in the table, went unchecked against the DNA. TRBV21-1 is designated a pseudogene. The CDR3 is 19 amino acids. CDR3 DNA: TGTGCCAGCAGCAAAGAAGGGCTAGCGGGAGGGCCAATAGGGAATGAGCAGTACTTC. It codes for CASSKEGLAGGPIGNEQYF.